Following are 9 T cell receptor beta chains from one sample sequenced in a study of blood T cell repertoires in COVID-19. Repertoires were generated with immunoSEQ multiplex PCR, while TCRdb's copy carries only in-frame clones and drops some. In the table there are 80,000 to 95,000 clones, over 70% of which are singletons. The sequenced material came from peripheral blood. These receptors were taken from a woman between 45 and 60 years old with acute or convalescent COVID-19.

The gene calls are TRBV11-3 and TRBJ2-5; D perhaps matches TRBD1 (6 bases). Germline CDR1 SGHNT, CDR2 YENEEA. This CDR3 contains 14 residues. V shed 1 base and J shed 2 bases, with 8 bases lying between them. The CDR3 bases are TGTGCCAGCAGCTTAGGAACAGGGCAAGAGACCCAGTACTTC. This gives the protein CASSLGTGQETQYF.

The chain is built from TRBV2 and TRBJ2-1; TRBD2 agrees at 8 bases. V shed 6 bases, J shed 6 bases, and the junction held 13 bases outside the gene matches. CDR3 length: 16 amino acids. Germline CDR1 reads SNHLY; CDR2 reads FYNNEI. The CDR3 here is CASRYLLAVGSNEQFF. For the CDR3, the DNA is TGTGCCAGCAGATACTTACTAGCGGTTGGCTCCAATGAGCAGTTCTTC.

The chain carries TRBV6-2 or TRBV6-3 and TRBJ1-2, with a tentative D call TRBD1 (5 bases). The V gene lost 2 bases and the J gene lost 4 bases, with 8 bases spanning the gap. Germline assignment: CDR1 MNHEY and CDR2 SVGEGT. CDR3 length: 13 amino acids. CDR3: CASSYGAVYGYTF. CDR3 DNA: TGTGCCAGCAGTTACGGGGCAGTCTATGGCTACACCTTC.

This clone has only a few counts. V and J are TRBV7-9 and TRBJ1-1; no clear D gene. CDR3 length equals 16 residues. CDR1 is SEHNR, CDR2 FQNEAQ, per germline (reference sequence). V was trimmed by 0 bases and J by 0 bases, leaving 11 bases between them. CDR3 sequence (DNA): TGTGCCAGCAGCTTAGCGGCGGTGAAAATGAACACTGAAGCTTTCTTT. Encoded protein: CASSLAAVKMNTEAFF. The full variable domain, rest sourced from reference TRBV7-9 and TRBJ1-1, is DTGVSQNPRHKITKRGQNVTFRCDPISEHNRLYWYRQTLGQGPEFLTYFQNEAQLEKSRLLSDRFSAERPKGSFSTLEIQRTEQGDSAMYLCASSLAAVKMNTEAFFGQGTRLTVV.

This clone showed up just once. CDR3 nucleotides: TGTGCCATCAGTGAGTCTAGGGGTAGCGGGGGCCCGAACACCGGGGAGCTGTTTTTT. This codes for CAISESRGSGGPNTGELFF. The V gene is TRBV10-3, the J gene TRBJ2-2, with 9 bases matching TRBD2. V lost 0 bases and J lost 0; bases outside the gene matches: 8. Per germline, CDR1 ENHRY and CDR2 SYGVKD. The CDR3 covers 19 residues.

This clone showed up just a few times. The chain couples TRBV6-5 to TRBJ2-7, with 8 bases identical to TRBD2. This CDR3 is 15 amino acids long. The J segment lost 9 bases and the V segment lost 5 bases, leaving 15 bases of the junction unmatched. Germline V gene lookup returns CDR1 MNHEY and CDR2 SVGAGI. Here the CDR3 reads CASSPRLAPGFWQYF. The CDR3 DNA reads as TGTGCCAGCAGTCCCCGACTAGCGCCCGGGTTTTGGCAGTACTTC.

CDR3 region: CASSLVNNQPQHF. The DNA of the CDR3 is TGTGCCAGCAGCTTAGTCAACAATCAGCCCCAGCATTTT. The chain joins TRBV7-2 to TRBJ1-5; D gene ambiguous. Trimming took 1 base from V and 3 from J, leaving 4 bases between them. This CDR3 is 13 amino acids long. The germline gives CDR1 SGHTA, CDR2 FQGNSA.

The genes are TRBV3-1 (or the pseudogene TRBV3-2) and TRBJ1-3; D ambiguous. V was cut by 2 bases and J by 3 bases, with 11 bases left in between. CDR1 LGHDT and CDR2 YNNKEL come from the germline V gene (reference sequence). This CDR3 contains 15 residues. The CDR3 coding sequence is TGTGCCAGCAGCCAACTAGGCGCACGTGGAAACACCATATATTTT. This translates into CASSQLGARGNTIYF.

The V call is TRBV28, the J call TRBJ2-6; 9 positions agree with TRBD1. CDR1 is MDHEN and CDR2 is SYDVKM in the germline V gene. This CDR3 is 14 amino acids long. V shed 6 bases and J 8 bases; nucleotides not matched to a gene: 5. CDR3 protein: CASRGTGRSNVLTF. DNA of the CDR3: TGTGCCAGCAGGGGGACAGGGAGGTCCAACGTCCTGACTTTC.